These 29 T cell receptor beta chains originate from one sample sequenced in a study of blood T cell repertoires in COVID-19. Some clones are missing from TCRdb's copy, which holds only in-frame ones; the method was immunoSEQ multiplex PCR. The table includes about 160,000 clones, just under 90% detected once. Input material: peripheral blood. Receptors originate from a woman between 70 and 85 years old with COVID-19, enrolled during active disease.

The gene calls are TRBV19 and TRBJ1-6, with D perhaps TRBD1 (5 bases). In germline, CDR1 is LNHDA, CDR2 SQIVND (reference sequence). Trimming cost V 3 bases and J 10 bases, with 16 bases left between them. This CDR3 is 15 amino acids long. The CDR3 sequence is CASSIPGSLGSPLHF. As DNA, the CDR3 is TGTGCCAGTAGTATCCCAGGGTCTTTGGGATCACCCCTCCACTTT.

The chain employs TRBV5-1 and TRBJ1-2; D remains ambiguous. The CDR3 totals 14 residues. Germline CDR1 reads SGHRS; CDR2 reads YFSETQ. V gave up 3 bases and J gave up 3 bases, with 12 bases separating them. The CDR3, as DNA: TGCGCCAGCAGCTCTAAAGGAGACCACTATGGCTACACCTTC. Translated: CASSSKGDHYGYTF.

V gene TRBV6-6 combines with J gene TRBJ2-5; possible D gene TRBD2, 7 bases. The CDR3 spans 15 residues. V lost 5 bases and J 4 bases, leaving 17 bases between the germline ends. Germline-derived CDR1 and CDR2 are MNHNY and SVGAGI (reference sequence). The CDR3 sequence is CASSPGWGGRETQYF. The DNA of the CDR3 is TGTGCCAGCAGTCCTGGGTGGGGGGGCCGAGAGACCCAGTACTTC.

This clone was detected only once. The rearrangement joins TRBV7-9 to TRBJ1-5; D may be TRBD1 (6 bases). The CDR3 has 15 amino acids. CDR1 is SEHNR and CDR2 is FQNEAQ in the germline V gene (reference sequence). V lost 7 bases, J lost 5 bases, and 18 bases lay in between. The CDR3 DNA reads TGTGCCAGCACCAAAGACGGCAGGGGTGATCAGCCCCAGCATTTT. Amino acid sequence: CASTKDGRGDQPQHF.

This clone was recorded once. The chain combines TRBV11-2 with TRBJ2-2, with D possibly matching TRBD2 (5 bases). Germline CDR1 SGHAT, CDR2 FQNNGV. V was trimmed by 5 bases and J by 4 bases, leaving 14 bases between them. The CDR3 length is 15 residues. The CDR3: CASSRRRAGTGELFF. The CDR3 DNA is TGTGCCAGCAGCCGTAGACGGGCGGGCACCGGGGAGCTGTTTTTT.

The chain couples TRBV7-9 to TRBJ2-5; 10 bases line up with TRBD1. The germline CDR1 and CDR2 sequences are SEHNR and FQNEAQ (reference sequence). Losses at the gene ends were 5 bases for V and 5 bases for J; bases not matched to a gene: 8. This CDR3 spans 15 amino acids. CDR3 nucleotides: TGTGCCAGCAGCACAGGGACAGGGGCAAAGGAGACCCAGTACTTC. Translation: CASSTGTGAKETQYF.

The chain uses TRBV3-1 (or the pseudogene TRBV3-2) and TRBJ1-2, with 7 bases aligning to TRBD1. V gave up 3 bases and J gave up 1 base; unmatched junction bases: 2. The CDR3 spans 14 residues. Germline CDR1 LGHDT, CDR2 YNNKEL (reference sequence). CDR3 in amino acids: CASSQGDSNYGYTF. The CDR3 DNA reads as TGTGCCAGCAGCCAGGGGGACAGTAACTATGGCTACACCTTC.

This chain joins TRBV20-1 and TRBJ1-5; unclear D gene. This CDR3 spans 11 amino acids. Germline loops: CDR1 DFQATT, CDR2 SNEGSKA (reference sequence). V was shortened by 3 bases and J by 4 bases, with 4 bases between the two germline ends. The DNA for the CDR3 is TGCAGTGCTAGCAGGAATCAGCCCCAGCATTTT. Amino acids: CSASRNQPQHF.

The V and J genes are TRBV7-9 and TRBJ1-6; D is undetermined. CDR1 and CDR2 from the germline V gene are SEHNR and FQNEAQ (reference sequence). The germline V and J ends were trimmed by 6 bases and 7 bases, with 10 bases remaining between them. This CDR3 region has 13 residues. The CDR3 reads CASRPLENSPLHF. In nucleotides, the CDR3 is TGTGCCAGCAGACCATTAGAGAATTCACCCCTCCACTTT. Full variable domain (rest looked up from reference TRBV7-9 and TRBJ1-6): DTGVSQNPRHKITKRGQNVTFRCDPISEHNRLYWYRQTLGQGPEFLTYFQNEAQLEKSRLLSDRFSAERPKGSFSTLEIQRTEQGDSAMYLCASRPLENSPLHFGNGTRLTVT.

This chain joins TRBV10-3 and TRBJ1-6, with TRBD1 identical over 7 bases. Germline loops: CDR1 ENHRY, CDR2 SYGVKD. Trimming cost V 10 bases and J 7 bases; bases outside gene matches: 4. The CDR3 consists of 12 residues. CDR3 amino acids: CATGDSNSPLHF. The CDR3 DNA reads as TGTGCCACGGGGGACAGCAATTCACCCCTCCACTTT.

The CDR3 reads CASRWRQQNYGYTF. The CDR3, as DNA: TGTGCCAGCAGGTGGAGGCAGCAGAACTATGGCTACACCTTC. The gene calls are TRBV2 and TRBJ1-2; D is unresolved. Deletions cut 6 bases from V and 2 bases from J, with 13 bases between. This CDR3 comprises 14 residues. Germline CDR1 reads SNHLY; CDR2 reads FYNNEI. The full variable domain, its missing parts supplied by reference TRBV2 and TRBJ1-2, is EPEVTQTPSHQVTQMGQEVILRCVPISNHLYFYWYRQILGQKVEFLVSFYNNEISEKSEIFDDQFSVERPDGSNFTLKIRSTKLEDSAMYFCASRWRQQNYGYTFGSGTRLTVV.

The sample holds a few counts of this clone. The V gene is TRBV2, the J gene TRBJ2-3; TRBD2 aligns across 13 bases. Unmatched junction bases numbered 6, after V lost 6 bases and J lost 3 bases. The CDR3 is 16 amino acids. CDR1 and CDR2 (germline): SNHLY, FYNNEI. The CDR3 protein is CASRGTSGILTDTQYF. The CDR3 nucleotides read TGTGCCAGCAGGGGGACTAGCGGGATCCTTACAGATACGCAGTATTTT.

The chain joins TRBV6-1 to TRBJ1-3; TRBD1 matches at 7 bases. The CDR3 runs 17 residues. Per the germline V gene, CDR1 is MNHNS and CDR2 is SASEGT. V shed 3 bases and J 0 bases; nucleotides not matched to a gene: 8. The DNA of the CDR3 is TGTGCCAGCAGTGACCCCGGACAGGTTTACTCTGGAAACACCATATATTTT. Protein sequence: CASSDPGQVYSGNTIYF.

The J gene is TRBJ2-2, the V gene TRBV3-1 (or the pseudogene TRBV3-2); 7 nucleotides line up with TRBD2. J gave up 4 bases and V 5 bases, and 10 bases lay outside the gene matches. Germline loops: CDR1 LGHDT, CDR2 YNNKEL (reference sequence). This CDR3 is built from 16 residues. The CDR3 region is CASSSIRWGGTGELFF. CDR3 coding DNA: TGTGCCAGCAGCTCCATTCGGTGGGGGGGCACCGGGGAGCTGTTTTTT.

The V gene is TRBV7-9, the J gene TRBJ1-1, with D possibly matching TRBD1 (5 bases). This CDR3 has 15 residues. Germline CDR1 and CDR2: SEHNR and FQNEAQ (reference sequence). Trimming took off 0 bases at V and 4 bases at J, with 12 bases between the two ends. CDR3 sequence (DNA): TGTGCCAGCAGCTTAGCAGCAGGGCGGAGCACTGAAGCTTTCTTT. This translates into CASSLAAGRSTEAFF.

The chain joins TRBV7-9 to TRBJ1-4; the D gene is possibly TRBD1 (6 bases). V was trimmed by 5 bases and J by 1 base, leaving 8 bases between them. From germline, CDR1 is SEHNR and CDR2 FQNEAQ (reference sequence). This CDR3 comprises 14 residues. The CDR3 sequence is CASSRGGTNEKLFF. The CDR3 nucleotides are TGTGCCAGCAGCAGAGGGGGAACTAATGAAAAACTGTTTTTT.

V and J are TRBV30 and TRBJ1-5; a weak D match, TRBD1 (6 bases). V lost 6 bases to trimming and J lost 0 bases, with 12 bases between them. The CDR3 loop spans 14 amino acids. Germline CDR1 reads GTSNPN; CDR2 reads SVGIG (reference sequence). The CDR3 bases are TGTGCCTGCCAGGGGACATCTAGCAATCAGCCCCAGCATTTT. Amino acids: CACQGTSSNQPQHF.

The CDR3 region has the DNA TGTGCCACCAGCAGGGGGTGGGACAGCACAGATACGCAGTATTTT. This sequence encodes CATSRGWDSTDTQYF. This chain connects TRBV24-1 to TRBJ2-3, with 7 positions matching TRBD1. The CDR3 loop spans 15 amino acids. The germline gives CDR1 KGHDR, CDR2 SFDVKD. V lost 7 bases, J lost 0 bases, and 6 bases stayed unmatched.

This chain connects TRBV28 to TRBJ1-2; 8 nucleotides match TRBD1. The germline CDR1 and CDR2 sequences are MDHEN and SYDVKM. The CDR3 runs to 15 residues. Trimming removed 5 bases from V and 3 bases from J; junction bases left unmatched: 8. Here the CDR3 reads CASSLRQGRYYGYTF. The CDR3 DNA sequence: TGTGCCAGCAGTCTCCGACAGGGGCGATACTATGGCTACACCTTC.

This clone has only a few counts. This rearrangement joins TRBV28 to TRBJ1-2, with a tentative D call TRBD1 (6 bases). Trimming left V 4 bases short and J 3 bases short, with 9 bases between. The CDR3 contains 13 residues. Germline V gene sequence: CDR1 MDHEN, CDR2 SYDVKM. CDR3 residues: CASSSQGDYGYTF. The CDR3 DNA is TGTGCCAGCAGTTCACAGGGAGACTATGGCTACACCTTC.

The V and J genes are TRBV4-1 and TRBJ2-3; TRBD1 matches 8 bases. V shed 4 bases, J shed 6 bases, and the junction held 6 bases outside the gene matches. CDR3 length equals 14 residues. Germline V CDR1 and CDR2: MGHRA, YSYEKL. The CDR3: CASSRAYRGDTQYF. CDR3 nucleotide sequence: TGCGCCAGCAGCCGTGCTTACAGGGGGGATACGCAGTATTTT.

The V call is TRBV7-9, the J call TRBJ1-5; tentatively, D is TRBD1 (6 bases). Germline V gene data show CDR1 as SEHNR and CDR2 as FQNEAQ (reference sequence). The V gene lost 4 bases and the J gene lost 5 bases, with 12 bases spanning the gap. The CDR3 has 14 amino acids. CDR3 sequence: CASSSTQGYQPQHF. In DNA, the CDR3 is TGTGCCAGCAGCTCGACACAGGGCTATCAGCCCCAGCATTTT.

The CDR3 coding sequence is TGCAGCGTTTCCGGGACAGGGGTCTACGAGCAGTACTTC. Translated, it gives CSVSGTGVYEQYF. The rearrangement links TRBV29-1 to TRBJ2-7; 10 bases agree with TRBD1. CDR3 length: 13 residues. The germline gives CDR1 SQVTM, CDR2 ANQGSEA. V was clipped by 5 bases and J by 3 bases; unmatched bases: 4.

CDR3 nucleotide sequence: TGTGCCACCCAACAGGGCGGGGGCCGCACAGATACGCAGTATTTT. Translated, it gives CATQQGGGRTDTQYF. This sequence joins TRBV6-5 and TRBJ2-3; D may be TRBD2 (7 bases). The CDR3 consists of 15 residues. The germline CDR1 and CDR2 sequences are MNHEY and SVGAGI. V lost 10 bases and J lost 1, with 18 bases in between.

The V and J genes are TRBV11-2 and TRBJ1-2; D not resolved. The germline V and J ends were trimmed by 1 base and 5 bases, with 14 bases remaining between them. Germline CDR1 is SGHAT and CDR2 is FQNNGV. This CDR3 is 15 amino acids long. DNA of the CDR3: TGTGCCAGCAGCTTAGGAGCAGGAACCACATATGGCTACACCTTC. It codes for CASSLGAGTTYGYTF.

This chain uses TRBV9 with TRBJ1-3; no definite D call. CDR3 size: 13 residues. CDR1 is SGDLS and CDR2 is YYNGEE in the germline V gene. V lost 4 bases and J lost 1, with 6 bases in between. The CDR3 spells CASSPESGNTIYF. CDR3 DNA sequence: TGTGCCAGCAGCCCAGAATCTGGAAACACCATATATTTT. Looking up the rest from reference TRBV9 and TRBJ1-3 gives the full variable domain: DSGVTQTPKHLITATGQRVTLRCSPRSGDLSVYWYQQSLDQGLQFLIQYYNGEERAKGNILERFSAQQFPDLHSELNLSSLELGDSALYFCASSPESGNTIYFGEGSWLTVV.

The gene calls are TRBV15 and TRBJ2-3; the D gene is possibly TRBD1 (6 bases). V was pared by 0 bases and J by 1 base, with 20 bases between. In germline, CDR1 is LNHNV, CDR2 YYDKDF (reference sequence). This CDR3 has 19 residues. The CDR3 DNA is TGTGCCACCAGCAGAGATCCCCCGAACAGGGAAGTTCGCACAGATACGCAGTATTTT. Its protein is CATSRDPPNREVRTDTQYF. Drawing the rest from reference TRBV15 and TRBJ2-3, the complete variable domain is DAMVIQNPRYQVTQFGKPVTLSCSQTLNHNVMYWYQQKSSQAPKLLFHYYDKDFNNEADTPDNFQSRRPNTSFCFLDIRSPGLGDTAMYLCATSRDPPNREVRTDTQYFGPGTRLTVL.

The V call is TRBV30, the J call TRBJ1-6, with 7 nucleotides matching TRBD1. The CDR3 consists of 13 residues. Trimming took 3 bases from V and 9 from J; bases not matched to a gene: 5. Germline assignment: CDR1 GTSNPN and CDR2 SVGIG (reference sequence). CDR3 sequence reads: CAWSDRETSPLHF. CDR3 DNA sequence: TGTGCCTGGAGCGACAGGGAAACTTCACCCCTCCACTTT.

The chain's CDR3 is CASTQGYEQFF. CDR3 nucleotides: TGTGCCAGCACCCAGGGCTATGAGCAGTTCTTC. The gene calls are TRBV2 and TRBJ2-1; a weak D match, TRBD1 (5 bases). Per the germline V gene, CDR1 is SNHLY and CDR2 is FYNNEI. This CDR3 comprises 11 residues. V was clipped by 7 bases and J by 8 bases, with 9 bases between them.